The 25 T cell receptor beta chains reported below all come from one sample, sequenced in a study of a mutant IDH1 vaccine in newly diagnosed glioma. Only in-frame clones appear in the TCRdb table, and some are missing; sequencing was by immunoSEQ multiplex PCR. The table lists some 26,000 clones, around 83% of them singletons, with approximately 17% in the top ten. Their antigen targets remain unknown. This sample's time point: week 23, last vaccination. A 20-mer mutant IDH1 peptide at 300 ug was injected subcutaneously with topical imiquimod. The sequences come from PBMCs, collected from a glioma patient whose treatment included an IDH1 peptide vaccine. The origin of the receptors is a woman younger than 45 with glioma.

The CDR3 nucleotides read TGTGCCAGCAGTGGGTCCTCATTTACAGGCCGCCGAGGGCCCCAGCATTTT. Protein: CASSGSSFTGRRGPQHF. This sequence joins TRBV2 and TRBJ1-5; TRBD1 is a possible D gene (5 bases). Per the germline V gene, CDR1 is SNHLY and CDR2 is FYNNEI. V dropped 4 bases and J dropped 9 bases, with 25 bases sitting between them. This CDR3 has 17 residues.

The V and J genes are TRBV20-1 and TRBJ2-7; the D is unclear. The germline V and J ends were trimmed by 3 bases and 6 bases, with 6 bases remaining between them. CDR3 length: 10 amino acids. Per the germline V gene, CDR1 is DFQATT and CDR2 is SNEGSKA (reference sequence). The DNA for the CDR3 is TGCAGTGCTAGGATTAGCGAGCAGTACTTC. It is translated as CSARISEQYF.

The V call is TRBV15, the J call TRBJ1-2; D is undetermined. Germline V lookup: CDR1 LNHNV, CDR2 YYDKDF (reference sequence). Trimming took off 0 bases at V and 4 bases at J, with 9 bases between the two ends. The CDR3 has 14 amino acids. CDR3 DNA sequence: TGTGCCACCAGCAGAGATCGATATTCCTATGGCTACACCTTC. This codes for CATSRDRYSYGYTF.

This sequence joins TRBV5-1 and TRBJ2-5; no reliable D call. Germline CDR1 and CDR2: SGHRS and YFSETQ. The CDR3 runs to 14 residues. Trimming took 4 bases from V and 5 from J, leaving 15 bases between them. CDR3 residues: CASSAGSLQETQYF. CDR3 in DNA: TGCGCCAGCAGCGCTGGATCCCTGCAGGAGACCCAGTACTTC.

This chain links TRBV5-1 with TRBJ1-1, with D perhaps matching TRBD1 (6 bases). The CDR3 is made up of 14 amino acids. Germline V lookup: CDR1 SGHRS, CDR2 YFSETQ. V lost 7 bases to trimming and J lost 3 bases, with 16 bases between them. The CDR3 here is CASRTGGAHTEAFF. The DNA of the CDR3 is TGCGCCAGCCGGACGGGGGGGGCCCACACTGAAGCTTTCTTT. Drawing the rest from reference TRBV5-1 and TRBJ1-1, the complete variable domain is KAGVTQTPRYLIKTRGQQVTLSCSPISGHRSVSWYQQTPGQGLQFLFEYFSETQRNKGNFPGRFSGRQFSNSRSEMNVSTLELGDSALYLCASRTGGAHTEAFFGQGTRLTVV.

The CDR3 nucleotides are TGCAGCGTCGCGGCGGGTGACTATGGCTACACCTTC. This sequence encodes CSVAAGDYGYTF. The rearrangement joins TRBV29-1 to TRBJ1-2, with unresolved D. Trimming pared 6 bases from V and 3 bases from J, leaving 11 bases between. This CDR3 comprises 12 residues. CDR1 is SQVTM and CDR2 is ANQGSEA in the germline V gene.

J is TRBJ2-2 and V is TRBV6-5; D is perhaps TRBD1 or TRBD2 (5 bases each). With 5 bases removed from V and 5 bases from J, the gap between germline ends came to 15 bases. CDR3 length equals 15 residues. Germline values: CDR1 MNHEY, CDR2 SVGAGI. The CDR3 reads CASSLYTGGTGELFF. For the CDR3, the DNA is TGTGCCAGCAGTCTATATACAGGAGGTACCGGGGAGCTGTTTTTT.

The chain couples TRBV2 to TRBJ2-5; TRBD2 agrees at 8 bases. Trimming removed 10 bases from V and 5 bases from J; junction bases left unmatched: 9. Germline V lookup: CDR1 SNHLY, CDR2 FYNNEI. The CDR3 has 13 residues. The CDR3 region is CATRGLAGETQYF. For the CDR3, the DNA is TGTGCCACCAGAGGACTAGCTGGGGAGACCCAGTACTTC. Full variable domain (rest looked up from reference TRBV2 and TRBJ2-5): EPEVTQTPSHQVTQMGQEVILRCVPISNHLYFYWYRQILGQKVEFLVSFYNNEISEKSEIFDDQFSVERPDGSNFTLKIRSTKLEDSAMYFCATRGLAGETQYFGPGTRLLVL.

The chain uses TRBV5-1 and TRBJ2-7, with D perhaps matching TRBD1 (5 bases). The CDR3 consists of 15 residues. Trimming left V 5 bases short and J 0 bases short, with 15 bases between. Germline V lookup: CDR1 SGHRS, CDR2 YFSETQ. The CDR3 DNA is TGCGCCAGCAGTCTAGGGGCCCAGAGCTCCTACGAGCAGTACTTC. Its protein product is CASSLGAQSSYEQYF.

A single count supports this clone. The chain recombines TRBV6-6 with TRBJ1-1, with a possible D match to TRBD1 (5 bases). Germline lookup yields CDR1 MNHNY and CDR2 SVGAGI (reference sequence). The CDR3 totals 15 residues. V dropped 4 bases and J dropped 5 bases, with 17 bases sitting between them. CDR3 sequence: CASSSPAIGGTEAFF. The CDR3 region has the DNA TGTGCCAGCAGTTCCCCTGCAATCGGGGGGACTGAAGCTTTCTTT.

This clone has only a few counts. CDR3 sequence (DNA): TGCGCCAGCAGCCAAGCTGCAGGGGGTGGGATCCTCTATGGCTACACCTTC. It is translated as CASSQAAGGGILYGYTF. The chain links TRBV4-1 to TRBJ1-2; 7 bases map to TRBD1. V shed 1 base and J 4 bases; nucleotides not matched to a gene: 12. CDR3 length: 17 amino acids. Germline V gene sequence: CDR1 MGHRA, CDR2 YSYEKL.

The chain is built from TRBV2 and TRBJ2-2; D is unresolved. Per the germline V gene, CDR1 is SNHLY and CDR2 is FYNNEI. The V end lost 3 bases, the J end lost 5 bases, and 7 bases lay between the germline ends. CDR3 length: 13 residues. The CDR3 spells CASSESGTGELFF. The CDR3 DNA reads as TGTGCCAGCAGTGAGTCTGGGACCGGGGAGCTGTTTTTT.

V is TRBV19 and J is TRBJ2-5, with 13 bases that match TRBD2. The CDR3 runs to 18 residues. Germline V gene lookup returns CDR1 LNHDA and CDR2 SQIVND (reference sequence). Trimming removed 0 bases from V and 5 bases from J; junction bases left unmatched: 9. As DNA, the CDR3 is TGTGCCAGTAGTATAGATGGGCCGGGACTAGCGGGGACCGAGACCCAGTACTTC. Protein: CASSIDGPGLAGTETQYF.

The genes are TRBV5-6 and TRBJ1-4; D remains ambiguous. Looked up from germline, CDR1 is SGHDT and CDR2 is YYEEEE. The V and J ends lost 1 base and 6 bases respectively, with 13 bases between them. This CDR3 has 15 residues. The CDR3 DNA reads TGTGCCAGCAGCTTGCGGGGTTTTGGGGATGAAAAACTGTTTTTT. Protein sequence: CASSLRGFGDEKLFF.

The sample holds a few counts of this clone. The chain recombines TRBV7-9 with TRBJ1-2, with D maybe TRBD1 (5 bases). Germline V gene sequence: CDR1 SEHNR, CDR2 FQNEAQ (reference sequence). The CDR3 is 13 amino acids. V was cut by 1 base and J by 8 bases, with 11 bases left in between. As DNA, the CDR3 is TGTGCCAGCAGCTTAGACGGGGGACTCGGCTACACCTTC. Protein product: CASSLDGGLGYTF.

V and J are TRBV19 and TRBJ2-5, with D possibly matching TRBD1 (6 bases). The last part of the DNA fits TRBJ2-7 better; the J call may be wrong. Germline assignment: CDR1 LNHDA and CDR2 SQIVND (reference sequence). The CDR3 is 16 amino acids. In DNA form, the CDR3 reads TGTGCCAGTAGTATAGATAAGTGGACAGCCTCCTACGAGCAGTACTTC. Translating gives CASSIDKWTASYEQYF.

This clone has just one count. The CDR3 bases are TGTGCCAGCAGCCAAGAGGGACAGGGCAGGGAAGGTGAGCAGTTCTTC. Translated, it gives CASSQEGQGREGEQFF. The chain joins TRBV4-2 to TRBJ2-1; TRBD1 matches at 9 bases. The CDR3 length is 16 residues. Trimming cost V 0 bases and J 9 bases; bases outside gene matches: 9. In germline, CDR1 is LGHNA, CDR2 YNFKEQ.

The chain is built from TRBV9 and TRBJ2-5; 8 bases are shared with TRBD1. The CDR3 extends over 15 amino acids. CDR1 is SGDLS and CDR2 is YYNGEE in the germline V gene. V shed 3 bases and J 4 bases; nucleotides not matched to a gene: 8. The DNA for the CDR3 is TGTGCCAGCAGCGCTGAGACAGGGGAGAGAGAGACCCAGTACTTC. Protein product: CASSAETGERETQYF. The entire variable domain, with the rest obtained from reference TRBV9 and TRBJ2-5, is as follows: DSGVTQTPKHLITATGQRVTLRCSPRSGDLSVYWYQQSLDQGLQFLIQYYNGEERAKGNILERFSAQQFPDLHSELNLSSLELGDSALYFCASSAETGERETQYFGPGTRLLVL.

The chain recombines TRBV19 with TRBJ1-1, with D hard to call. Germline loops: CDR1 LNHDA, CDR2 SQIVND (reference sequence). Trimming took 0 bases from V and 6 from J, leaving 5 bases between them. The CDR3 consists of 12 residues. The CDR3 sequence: CASSIDPSEAFF. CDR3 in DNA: TGTGCCAGTAGTATAGATCCTTCTGAAGCTTTCTTT.

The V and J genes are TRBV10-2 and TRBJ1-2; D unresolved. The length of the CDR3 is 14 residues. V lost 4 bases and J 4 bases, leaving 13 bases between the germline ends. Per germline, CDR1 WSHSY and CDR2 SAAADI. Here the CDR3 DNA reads TGCGCCAGCAGTGCGGGAGGCCATCGCTATGGCTACACCTTC. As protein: CASSAGGHRYGYTF.

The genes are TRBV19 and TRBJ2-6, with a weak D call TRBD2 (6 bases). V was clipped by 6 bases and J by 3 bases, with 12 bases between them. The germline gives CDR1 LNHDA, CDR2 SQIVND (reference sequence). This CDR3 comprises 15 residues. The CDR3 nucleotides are TGTGCCAGTAGAACGACTAGAGGTGGGGCCAACGTCCTGACTTTC. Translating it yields CASRTTRGGANVLTF.

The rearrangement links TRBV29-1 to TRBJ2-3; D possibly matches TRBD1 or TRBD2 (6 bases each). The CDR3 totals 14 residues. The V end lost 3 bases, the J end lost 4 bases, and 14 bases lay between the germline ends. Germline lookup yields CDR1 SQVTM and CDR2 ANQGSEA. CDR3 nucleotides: TGCAGCGTTGAGTGGGGGGCGGCCCCAGATACGCAGTATTTT. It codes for CSVEWGAAPDTQYF.

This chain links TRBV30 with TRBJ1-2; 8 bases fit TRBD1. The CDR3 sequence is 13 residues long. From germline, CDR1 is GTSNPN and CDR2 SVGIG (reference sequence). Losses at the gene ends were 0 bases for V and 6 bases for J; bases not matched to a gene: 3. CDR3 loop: CAWSVPGGDGYTF. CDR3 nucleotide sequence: TGTGCCTGGAGTGTACCAGGGGGCGATGGCTACACCTTC.

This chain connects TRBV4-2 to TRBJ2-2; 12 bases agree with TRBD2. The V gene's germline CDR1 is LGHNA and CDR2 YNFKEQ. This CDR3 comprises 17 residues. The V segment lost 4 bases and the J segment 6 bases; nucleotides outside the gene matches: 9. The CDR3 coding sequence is TGTGCCAGCAGCCGCGCCCCTAGCGGGGGGGCTCCCGGGGAGCTGTTTTTT. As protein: CASSRAPSGGAPGELFF.

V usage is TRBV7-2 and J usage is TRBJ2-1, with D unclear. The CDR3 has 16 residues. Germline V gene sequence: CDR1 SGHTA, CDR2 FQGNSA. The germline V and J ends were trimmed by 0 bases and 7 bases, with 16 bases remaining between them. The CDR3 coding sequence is TGTGCCAGCAGCTTAGCGGGCTTTGACCGGCTAAATGAGCAGTTCTTC. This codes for CASSLAGFDRLNEQFF.